This T cell receptor (beta chain) was sequenced in a study of blood T cells in healthy people across ages. Study-wide background: When template switching was applied, about one barcoded beta molecule was captured per two T cells.

Study observations and caveats: TCR beta diversity per million T cells fell roughly linearly with age.

The second PCR ran about 6 to 12 cycles with a sample-barcoded 5' primer and J-beta primers. From the 5' RACE reads, TCRdb called clonotypes with MiXCR, one entry per CDR3 protein. The sample shows fewer than 900,000 distinct CDR3 sequences, 35% to 45% of them seen only once. On this clonotype itself: Its antigen is unknown.

From germline, CDR1 is SGHTA and CDR2 FQGTGA. The CDR3 loop spans 16 amino acids. Trimming took 1 base from V and 0 from J, leaving 12 bases between them. PBMCs, at least 7 million per sample, were isolated. Per sample, at least 5 micrograms of total RNA were extracted. The gene calls are TRBV7-3 and TRBJ1-1; no definite D call. The sequencing sample was made of blood. This clonotype originated in a woman in her sixties or seventies in good health. The CDR3 DNA reads TGTGCCAGCAGCTTAAGGGCCCAGGAGTTGAACACTGAAGCTTTCTTT. Its protein product is CASSLRAQELNTEAFF.